These 14 T cell receptor beta chains were all obtained from the same sample, sequenced in a study of T cells in women clearing cervical HPV infection. Only in-frame clones appear in the TCRdb table, and some are missing; sequencing was by immunoSEQ multiplex PCR. This table holds about 30,000 clones. Sequenced material: blood buffy coat. The origin of the receptors is a woman between 18 and 75 years old with a cervical HPV16 infection that either progressed to CIN3+ or cleared (not recorded which).

Comments on this clone: Read sequence stops 3 residues before the CDR3 end, and the germline J gene provides the missing end. The V and J genes are TRBV18 and TRBJ2-1, with 9 positions matching TRBD1. The germline gives CDR1 KGHSH, CDR2 LQKENI. Trimming removed 1 base from V and 8 bases from J; junction bases left unmatched: 6. The CDR3 consists of 15 residues. The covered CDR3 bases are TGTGCCAGCTCACCACAAAGGACAGGGGCTGATGAG. It specifies CASSPQRTGADE. In full, the CDR3 reads CASSPQRTGADEQFF.

Comments on this clone: Coverage ceases 3 residues before the CDR3 finishes, and the germline J gene fills in the end. This rearrangement joins TRBV2 to TRBJ2-7; 9 bases align to TRBD1. CDR1 and CDR2 (germline): SNHLY, FYNNEI. The trim removed 4 bases at V and 4 bases at J, leaving 5 bases unmatched. The CDR3 spans 14 residues. CDR3 bases read: TGTGCCAGCAGTGGAACCGGGACAGGGTACGAG. This encodes CASSGTGTGYE. The entire CDR3 protein is CASSGTGTGYEQYF.

As for this clone: The CDR3 end lies 3 residues beyond the end of the read and is filled in from the germline J gene. The chain recombines TRBV7-9 with TRBJ2-1, with a possible D match to TRBD2 (6 bases). Germline values: CDR1 SEHNR, CDR2 FQNEAQ (reference sequence). This CDR3 is built from 14 residues. Trimming left V 4 bases short and J 9 bases short, with 16 bases between. CDR3 DNA (partial): TGTGCCAGCAGCTCGTTGGGGGGAGTACGTGAG. It yields the protein CASSSLGGVRE. The whole CDR3 reads CASSSLGGVREQFF.

As for this clone: The read ends 3 residues before the CDR3 terminus; that terminus is restored from the germline J gene. The J gene is TRBJ2-3, the V gene TRBV2; no firm D call. V was trimmed by 3 bases and J by 4 bases, leaving 8 bases between them. Germline values: CDR1 SNHLY, CDR2 FYNNEI. There are 13 residues in the CDR3. The CDR3 loop is CASSDLKADTQYF. CDR3 DNA, as far as it was read: TGTGCCAGCAGTGATTTAAAGGCAGATACG.

On this clone: The CDR3 end lies 3 residues beyond the end of the read and is filled in from the germline J gene. The rearrangement uses TRBV19 and TRBJ2-4; 7 bases line up with TRBD1. The CDR3 consists of 16 residues. Germline V gene sequence: CDR1 LNHDA, CDR2 SQIVND (reference sequence). V dropped 6 bases and J dropped 4; count of bases not matched to a gene: 12. The CDR3 sequence is CASSQGDAGTKNIQYF. The DNA read from the CDR3 is TGTGCCAGTAGCCAGGGGGACGCAGGAACAAAAAACATT.

A word on this clone: The read is 3 residues too short to cover the CDR3 end, so that end is filled in from the germline J gene. The J gene is TRBJ2-4, the V gene TRBV19, with a possible D match to TRBD2 (7 bases). The length of the CDR3 is 14 residues. In germline, CDR1 is LNHDA, CDR2 SQIVND (reference sequence). V lost 4 bases, J lost 6 bases, and 13 bases lay in between. The CDR3 sequence: CASSREGGANIQYF. The sequenced CDR3 bases are TGTGCCAGTAGTAGAGAGGGGGGGGCAAACATT.

Comment on this clone: The sequence runs out 3 residues before the end of the CDR3; the remainder is reconstructed from the germline J gene. The J gene is TRBJ2-1, the V gene TRBV19; 13 nucleotides line up with TRBD2. The junction had 11 bases not matched to a gene; V was cut back by 6 bases and J by 9 bases. CDR1 and CDR2 from the germline V gene are LNHDA and SQIVND (reference sequence). The CDR3 spans 16 residues. The DNA read from the CDR3 is TGTGCCAGTAGCCCGGCCTGGACTAGCGGGAGCACTGAG. Translated, it gives CASSPAWTSGSTE. Given in full, the CDR3 is CASSPAWTSGSTEQFF.

About this clone itself: Read coverage stops 3 residues before the CDR3 terminus; the germline J gene supplies the remainder. This chain uses TRBV7-3 with TRBJ2-1, with D possibly matching TRBD2 (7 bases). The CDR3 is made up of 15 amino acids. The germline V gene encodes CDR1 SGHTA and CDR2 FQGTGA. The V end was cut by 1 base, the J end by 4 bases, with 11 bases between. CDR3 amino acids: CASSLRGRGYNEQFF. The sequenced CDR3 bases are TGTGCCAGCAGCTTAAGGGGGAGGGGGTACAATGAG.

In the case of this clone: The read ends 3 residues shy of where the CDR3 ends; the end is completed using the germline J gene. This rearrangement joins TRBV6-4 to TRBJ2-1; D remains unclear. CDR1 and CDR2 from the germline V gene are MRHNA and SNTAGT. Trimming left V 0 bases short and J 4 bases short, with 10 bases between. The CDR3 is 15 residues long. CDR3: CASSDSFGFYNEQFF. The CDR3 bases that were read are TGTGCCAGCAGTGACTCGTTCGGGTTTTACAATGAG.

Notes on this clone: The CDR3 end falls 3 residues outside the read, so it is completed with the germline J gene. The rearrangement links TRBV20-1 to TRBJ2-5; D unresolved. This CDR3 contains 14 residues. Germline values: CDR1 DFQATT, CDR2 SNEGSKA (reference sequence). V was cut by 6 bases and J by 0 bases, with 14 bases left in between. The CDR3 DNA, read in part, is TGCAGTGCCACACCAATTAAGTACCAAGAGACC. Protein: CSATPIKYQET. The complete CDR3 protein is CSATPIKYQETQYF.

Comment on this clone: The CDR3 end falls 3 residues outside the read, so it is completed with the germline J gene. This chain joins TRBV18 and TRBJ2-3; no clear D. The germline gives CDR1 KGHSH, CDR2 LQKENI. This CDR3 region has 13 residues. The sequenced part of the CDR3 DNA is TGTGCCAGCTCACCACCTACTCTTGAGACG. Translating it yields CASSPPTLET. The full CDR3 sequence reads CASSPPTLETQYF.

About this clone: The CDR3 end lies 3 residues beyond the end of the read and is filled in from the germline J gene. The chain recombines TRBV19 with TRBJ2-2; possibly TRBD1 for D (5 bases). The germline V gene encodes CDR1 LNHDA and CDR2 SQIVND (reference sequence). This CDR3 contains 15 residues. V lost 5 bases and J 0 bases, leaving 10 bases between the germline ends. CDR3 loop: CASSLRQPNTGELFF. The part of the CDR3 DNA that was read is TGTGCCAGTAGTCTTCGACAGCCGAACACCGGGGAG. Supplemented by reference TRBV19 and TRBJ2-2, the full variable domain reads DGGITQSPKYLFRKEGQNVTLSCEQNLNHDAMYWYRQDPGQGLRLIYYSQIVNDFQKGDIAEGYSVSREKKESFPLTVTSAQKNPTAFYLCASSLRQPNTGELFFGEGSRLTVL.

As concerns this clone: The CDR3 end is not reached by the read, which stops 3 residues before it; the germline J gene fills it in. The V call is TRBV18, the J call TRBJ1-2; perhaps TRBD1 as D (5 bases). Germline V gene data show CDR1 as KGHSH and CDR2 as LQKENI. There are 13 residues in the CDR3. The CDR3 protein is CASSENTGDHYTF. CDR3 DNA, as far as it was read: TGTGCCAGCTCAGAAAACACGGGGGATCAC.

The chain's CDR3 is CASSPRSGFGPHEQYF. The CDR3 DNA, read in part, is TGTGCCAGCTCACCACGTTCGGGGTTCGGGCCCCACGAG. This chain joins TRBV18 and TRBJ2-7; TRBD2 might be the D (5 bases). The CDR3 goes on 3 residues after the read ends, and that part is filled in from the germline J gene. V was clipped by 1 base and J by 5 bases, with 18 bases between them. CDR3 length equals 16 residues. Per germline, CDR1 KGHSH and CDR2 LQKENI. The complete variable domain, with remaining parts taken from reference TRBV18 and TRBJ2-7, reads NAGVMQNPRHLVRRRGQEARLRCSPMKGHSHVYWYRQLPEEGLKFMVYLQKENIIDESGMPKERFSAEFPKEGPSILRIQQVVRGDSAAYFCASSPRSGFGPHEQYFGPGTRLTVT.